The 14 T cell receptor beta chains reported below all come from one sample, sequenced in a study of identical twins (dated by TCRdb to about 2016). To prepare the library, 5' RACE was applied. Instrument used: Illumina HiSeq 2000. Starting from the raw public reads, TCRdb applied fastp trimming at Q25, assembled clones with MiXCR and retained in-frame beta chains. One record per CDR3 amino acid sequence lists the most common genes and DNA. The sample contains 450,000 or so distinct CDR3 sequences, roughly an eighth of them found a single time. More than 0.8% of the sample belongs to the ten largest clones. The sample was also reused in another study, on yellow fever vaccine responses in identical twins.

Sequenced sample: CD4+ T cells sorted from blood. All receptors come from a woman aged 18-29 years in good health.

The genes are TRBV5-4 and TRBJ2-7, with 8 bases identical to TRBD1. The CDR3 has 14 residues. V lost 5 bases to trimming and J lost 2 bases; unmatched junction nucleotides: 6. Germline CDR1 reads SGHNT; CDR2 reads YYREEE (reference sequence). The CDR3: CASRPTQGAYEQYF. The DNA for the CDR3 is TGTGCCAGCAGACCCACACAGGGGGCCTACGAGCAGTACTTC.

This chain links TRBV10-3 with TRBJ2-7; 14 bases are shared with TRBD2. Germline V lookup: CDR1 ENHRY, CDR2 SYGVKD. The CDR3 extends over 17 amino acids. After removal of 4 bases from V and 6 bases from J, the junction contained 11 bases not matched to a gene. CDR3: CAISGRVVGTSGGEQYF. The CDR3 DNA sequence: TGTGCCATCAGTGGGCGAGTGGTTGGGACTAGCGGGGGCGAGCAGTACTTC.

This clonotype was observed at least ten times. This CDR3 reads CASSLDTLEQFF. CDR3 in DNA: TGCGCCAGCAGCTTGGACACTCTTGAGCAGTTCTTC. The genes are TRBV5-1 and TRBJ2-1, with no clear D. V lost 0 bases and J lost 9, with 7 bases in between. The germline V gene has CDR1 SGHRS and CDR2 YFSETQ. This CDR3 is built from 12 residues. The full variable domain, completed using reference TRBV5-1 and TRBJ2-1, is KAGVTQTPRYLIKTRGQQVTLSCSPISGHRSVSWYQQTPGQGLQFLFEYFSETQRNKGNFPGRFSGRQFSNSRSEMNVSTLELGDSALYLCASSLDTLEQFFGPGTRLTVL.

This clonotype has a handful of counts. V usage is TRBV18 and J usage is TRBJ2-7; D is ambiguous. V gave up 3 bases and J gave up 7 bases, with 22 bases separating them. Germline CDR1 is KGHSH and CDR2 is LQKENI. CDR3 size: 16 residues. The CDR3 spells CASSPLKGRELREQYF. The CDR3 DNA reads as TGTGCCAGCTCACCCCTTAAGGGCAGAGAGTTGAGGGAGCAGTACTTC.

This clonotype was seen a few times. This chain joins TRBV9 and TRBJ2-5; no reliable D call. The V end lost 0 bases, the J end lost 1 base, and 10 bases lay between the germline ends. Germline-derived CDR1 and CDR2 are SGDLS and YYNGEE. This CDR3 is built from 15 residues. The CDR3 sequence is CASSVGAWPQETQYF. The CDR3 nucleotides read TGTGCCAGCAGCGTAGGGGCGTGGCCCCAAGAGACCCAGTACTTC.

This clonotype has more than one count but fewer than ten. The rearrangement joins TRBV12-3 or TRBV12-4 to TRBJ1-2; TRBD1 aligns across 10 bases. With V trimmed by 5 bases and J by 7 bases, 19 bases remained unmatched. The CDR3 extends over 18 amino acids. The CDR3 sequence: CASSASDRGRFNVGGYTF. The CDR3 DNA reads TGTGCCAGCAGTGCTAGTGACAGGGGGCGATTTAATGTCGGTGGCTACACCTTC.

This clonotype occurred a few times. CDR3 bases: TGTGCCAGCAGCCCGAAGATCGGGAAGACCCAGTACTTC. Translated, it gives CASSPKIGKTQYF. The chain couples TRBV7-3 to TRBJ2-5; weak D call: TRBD2 (5 bases). This CDR3 region has 13 residues. The V gene's germline CDR1 is SGHTA and CDR2 FQGTGA. V was clipped by 5 bases and J by 6 bases, with 13 bases between them. Variable domain in full (rest from reference TRBV7-3 and TRBJ2-5): GAGVSQTPSNKVTEKGKYVELRCDPISGHTALYWYRQSLGQGPEFLIYFQGTGAADDSGLPNDRFFAVRPEGSVSTLKIQRTERGDSAVYLCASSPKIGKTQYFGPGTRLLVL.

In this sample, this clonotype turned up a few times. V usage is TRBV12-3 or TRBV12-4 and J usage is TRBJ2-5; 9 bases agree with TRBD2. With V trimmed by 7 bases and J by 1 base, 4 bases remained unmatched. The CDR3 spans 14 residues. The CDR3 bases are TGTGCCAGCACCTTTAGCGGGGGCCAAGAGACCCAGTACTTC. Translated: CASTFSGGQETQYF.

The chain combines TRBV5-1 with TRBJ2-5; D gene uncertain. Germline values: CDR1 SGHRS, CDR2 YFSETQ. This CDR3 is 14 amino acids long. V lost 0 bases, J lost 4 bases, and 10 bases lay in between. This chain's CDR3 is CASSLEPAGETQYF. The CDR3 DNA reads as TGCGCCAGCAGCTTGGAGCCAGCCGGAGAGACCCAGTACTTC.

A few counts support this clonotype. V usage is TRBV30 and J usage is TRBJ2-3; D is undetermined. Germline CDR1 and CDR2: GTSNPN and SVGIG (reference sequence). The V and J ends lost 5 bases and 6 bases respectively, with 18 bases between them. The CDR3 covers 14 residues. The CDR3, as DNA: TGTGCCTGGGGACCGGCCCAATCAGCGGATACGCAGTATTTT. It codes for CAWGPAQSADTQYF.

This clonotype has just a few counts. The chain has TRBV7-8 and TRBJ2-1; the match to TRBD2 covers 9 bases. V shed 0 bases and J 0 bases; nucleotides not matched to a gene: 6. This CDR3 spans 18 amino acids. Germline V gene data show CDR1 as SGHVS and CDR2 as FQNEAQ. As DNA, the CDR3 is TGTGCCAGCAGCTTAGCTTTACTAGCGGGCCTCTCCTACAATGAGCAGTTCTTC. It codes for CASSLALLAGLSYNEQFF.

This chain's CDR3 is CASSLGLDRSTDTQYF. CDR3 sequence (DNA): TGCGCCAGCAGCTTGGGGTTGGACAGAAGCACAGATACGCAGTATTTT. This chain uses TRBV5-1 with TRBJ2-3, with a weak D call TRBD1 (6 bases). The CDR3 contains 16 residues. Germline V lookup: CDR1 SGHRS, CDR2 YFSETQ. V lost 0 bases to trimming and J lost 0 bases, with 11 bases between them.

This clonotype was seen repeatedly, ten times or more. The chain couples TRBV29-1 to TRBJ2-1, with D perhaps TRBD2 (5 bases). The CDR3 runs 13 residues. Between the trimmed V and J ends, which lost 4 bases and 9 bases, there was a span of 16 bases. Germline values: CDR1 SQVTM, CDR2 ANQGSEA. For the CDR3, the DNA is TGCAGCGTTGTTGAGGAGCGGCTGGGTGAGCAGTTCTTC. Its protein product is CSVVEERLGEQFF.

The CDR3 DNA sequence: TGTGCCTGGAGTGTTAGGTTCGGATCCAAAGAGACCCAGTACTTC. It yields the protein CAWSVRFGSKETQYF. The V call is TRBV30, the J call TRBJ2-5; D ambiguous. CDR3 length: 15 residues. Deletions cut 0 bases from V and 3 bases from J, with 14 bases between. The germline CDR1 and CDR2 sequences are GTSNPN and SVGIG (reference sequence).